Shown below are 16 T cell receptor beta chains from a single sample sequenced in a study of blood T cell repertoires in COVID-19. The assay was immunoSEQ multiplex PCR, and TCRdb's table has in-frame clones only and misses some. The sample comprises 100,000 to 150,000 clones, roughly four fifths of which are singletons, and about 17% rests with the top ten. Sequencing used peripheral blood. Every receptor here comes from a man aged 25-45 years with COVID-19, enrolled during active disease.

V is TRBV7-2 and J is TRBJ2-7; 7 bases are a match to TRBD2. Per germline, CDR1 SGHTA and CDR2 FQGNSA. The junction had 11 bases not matched to a gene; V was cut back by 3 bases and J by 6 bases. This CDR3 contains 15 residues. The CDR3 loop reads CASSLAVAGVGEQYF. The CDR3 DNA follows: TGTGCCAGCAGCTTGGCGGTGGCGGGGGTAGGCGAGCAGTACTTC.

This clone was observed once. This sequence joins TRBV7-2 and TRBJ2-1, with D perhaps matching TRBD2 (5 bases). The CDR3 sequence is 14 residues long. Germline V gene sequence: CDR1 SGHTA, CDR2 FQGNSA. V lost 8 bases and J 0 bases, leaving 11 bases between the germline ends. The CDR3 DNA reads TGTGCCAGCCGGGAAGCGAGCTCCTACAATGAGCAGTTCTTC. It yields the protein CASREASSYNEQFF.

The CDR3 bases are TGTGCCAGCAGCTTAGGGCAAAACACTGAAGCTTTCTTT. It translates to CASSLGQNTEAFF. The J gene is TRBJ1-1, the V gene TRBV7-2; no reliable D call. This CDR3 has 13 amino acids. The V end was cut by 1 base, the J end by 2 bases, with 5 bases between. Germline V CDR1 and CDR2: SGHTA, FQGNSA.

The table lists this clone with a few counts. The chain uses TRBV10-1 and TRBJ2-7, with D maybe TRBD2 (6 bases). V was trimmed by 11 bases and J by 1 base, leaving 15 bases between them. In germline, CDR1 is WNHNN, CDR2 SYGVQD (reference sequence). CDR3 size: 13 residues. As DNA, the CDR3 is TGCGCCGTAAGGGGCGGGGTTTCCTACGAGCAGTACTTC. This translates into CAVRGGVSYEQYF.

The rearrangement links TRBV4-1 to TRBJ2-1, with 8 bases aligning to TRBD1. Germline values: CDR1 MGHRA, CDR2 YSYEKL. Trimming cost V 5 bases and J 7 bases; bases outside gene matches: 13. This CDR3 contains 16 residues. The CDR3 spells CASSSPLAGGLNEQFF. DNA for the CDR3: TGCGCCAGCAGCTCCCCACTAGCAGGGGGCCTTAATGAGCAGTTCTTC.

The chain carries TRBV18 and TRBJ1-5; D remains unclear. Germline V gene data show CDR1 as KGHSH and CDR2 as LQKENI. The CDR3 runs to 13 residues. V was shortened by 4 bases and J by 6 bases, with 10 bases between the two germline ends. The CDR3 protein is CASSLDLVQPQHF. The CDR3 coding sequence is TGTGCCAGCTCACTAGATCTTGTTCAGCCCCAGCATTTT.

The genes are TRBV18 and TRBJ2-1; 13 bases are a match to TRBD2. V lost 6 bases, J lost 9 bases, and 11 bases stayed unmatched. Germline CDR1 and CDR2: KGHSH and LQKENI. The CDR3 length is 16 residues. CDR3 region: CASSRPGTSGVGEQFF. CDR3 DNA: TGTGCCAGCTCCCGCCCGGGGACTAGCGGGGTAGGTGAGCAGTTCTTC.

Comments on this clone: A junction boundary mismatches the germline segment, possibly from a read error. The chain is built from TRBV6-5 and TRBJ1-4; 7 bases agree with TRBD1. This CDR3 has 15 amino acids. The V gene's germline CDR1 is MNHEY and CDR2 SVGAGI. DNA for the CDR3: TGTGCCAGCAGCTACTACAGGGGATCTAATGAAAAACTGTTTTTT. Residues: CASSYYRGSNEKLFF.

V usage is TRBV4-2 and J usage is TRBJ2-2, with 10 bases fitting TRBD2. Germline assignment: CDR1 LGHNA and CDR2 YNFKEQ. J lost 6 bases, V lost 0 bases, and 4 bases had no gene match. This CDR3 comprises 16 residues. The CDR3 sequence is CASSQDPSGGAGELFF. The CDR3 DNA follows: TGTGCCAGCAGCCAAGATCCTAGCGGGGGCGCCGGGGAGCTGTTTTTT.

The V and J genes are TRBV5-1 and TRBJ2-7; 7 bases map to TRBD2. This CDR3 region has 17 residues. CDR1 is SGHRS and CDR2 is YFSETQ in the germline V gene. Trimming cost V 1 base and J 1 base; bases outside gene matches: 11. The CDR3, as DNA: TGCGCCAGCAGCTTGTTCGGGCTAGCGGATATTTCCTACGAGCAGTACTTC. This gives the protein CASSLFGLADISYEQYF.

This chain connects TRBV28 to TRBJ1-2; tentative D call: TRBD1 (6 bases). The CDR3 spans 13 residues. V was trimmed by 3 bases and J by 5 bases, leaving 10 bases between them. The germline V gene has CDR1 MDHEN and CDR2 SYDVKM. CDR3 loop: CASSFGQQYGYTF. The CDR3 nucleotides read TGTGCCAGCAGTTTTGGACAGCAGTATGGCTACACCTTC.

V usage is TRBV9 and J usage is TRBJ2-1; 9 bases line up with TRBD2. Germline lookup yields CDR1 SGDLS and CDR2 YYNGEE. This CDR3 is built from 16 residues. V was clipped by 4 bases and J by 6 bases; unmatched bases: 11. CDR3: CASSTRSGSGLNEQFF. The CDR3 DNA follows: TGTGCCAGCAGCACACGTAGCGGGAGTGGTCTCAATGAGCAGTTCTTC.

This rearrangement joins TRBV30 to TRBJ1-1; the D is unclear. Germline V lookup: CDR1 GTSNPN, CDR2 SVGIG (reference sequence). V lost 2 bases to trimming and J lost 4 bases, with 8 bases between them. CDR3 length equals 12 residues. CDR3: CAWSRQATEAFF. As DNA, the CDR3 is TGTGCCTGGAGTCGGCAGGCCACTGAAGCTTTCTTT.

J is TRBJ2-1 and V is TRBV27, with 9 bases lining up with TRBD1. Germline trimming cut 6 bases from V and 7 bases from J; bases unmatched to any gene: 7. CDR3 length: 14 amino acids. CDR1 and CDR2 from the germline V gene are MNHEY and SMNVEV (reference sequence). CDR3 sequence: CASSPGQGKNEQFF. The CDR3 region has the DNA TGTGCCAGCAGCCCGGGACAGGGTAAGAATGAGCAGTTCTTC.

The chain carries TRBV5-1 and TRBJ2-3; TRBD2 aligns across 8 bases. J gave up 5 bases and V 1 base, and 6 bases lay outside the gene matches. This CDR3 is built from 15 residues. CDR1 and CDR2 from the germline V gene are SGHRS and YFSETQ. In DNA form, the CDR3 reads TGCGCCAGCAGCTTGACGGGAGGGCAAGGAGATACGCAGTATTTT. It specifies CASSLTGGQGDTQYF. Looking up the rest from reference TRBV5-1 and TRBJ2-3 gives the full variable domain: KAGVTQTPRYLIKTRGQQVTLSCSPISGHRSVSWYQQTPGQGLQFLFEYFSETQRNKGNFPGRFSGRQFSNSRSEMNVSTLELGDSALYLCASSLTGGQGDTQYFGPGTRLTVL.

The rearrangement uses TRBV28 and TRBJ1-4; TRBD1 agrees at 7 bases. This CDR3 region has 18 residues. Germline V CDR1 and CDR2: MDHEN, SYDVKM. The V gene end was trimmed by 4 bases and the J gene end by 6 bases; junction bases not matched to a gene: 17. CDR3 region: CASSYRYGSGQKHEKLFF. In DNA form, the CDR3 reads TGTGCCAGCAGTTACCGTTACGGTTCGGGACAGAAACATGAAAAACTGTTTTTT.